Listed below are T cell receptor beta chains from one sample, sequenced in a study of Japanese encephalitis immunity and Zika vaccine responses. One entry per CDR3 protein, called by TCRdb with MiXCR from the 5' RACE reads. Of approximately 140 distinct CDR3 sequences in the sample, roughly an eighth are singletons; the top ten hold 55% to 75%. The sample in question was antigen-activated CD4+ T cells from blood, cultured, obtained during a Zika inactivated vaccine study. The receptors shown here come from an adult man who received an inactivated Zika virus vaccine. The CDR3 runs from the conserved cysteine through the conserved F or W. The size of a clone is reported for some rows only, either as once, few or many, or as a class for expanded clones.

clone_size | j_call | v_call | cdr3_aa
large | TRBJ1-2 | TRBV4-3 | CASSQEEANYGYTF
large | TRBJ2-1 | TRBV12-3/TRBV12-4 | CASNRQGSNEQFF
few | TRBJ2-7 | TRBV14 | CASSHRDTLEHEQYF
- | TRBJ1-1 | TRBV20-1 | CSAKDRGQTEAFF
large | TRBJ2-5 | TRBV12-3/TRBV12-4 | CASRGAPLGTQYF
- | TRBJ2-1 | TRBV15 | CATSRDRGGWQFF
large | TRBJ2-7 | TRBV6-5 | CASGRDHNSYEQYF
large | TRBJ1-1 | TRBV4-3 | CASSQDLAGAVGTEAFF
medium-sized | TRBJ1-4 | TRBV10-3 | CAISEGGPSSNEKLFF
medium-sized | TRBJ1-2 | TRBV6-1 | CASSVKVRSPNYGYTF
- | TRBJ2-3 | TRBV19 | CASADSFGDTQYF
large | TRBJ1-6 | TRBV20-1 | CSARDRRISYNSPLHF
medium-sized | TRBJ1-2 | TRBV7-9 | CASSSRLADGFDYGYTF
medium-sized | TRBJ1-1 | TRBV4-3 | CASSQNSDTEAFF
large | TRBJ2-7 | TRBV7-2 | CASSSPVVREQYF
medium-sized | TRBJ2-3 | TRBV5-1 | CASSTQKGQTTDTQYF
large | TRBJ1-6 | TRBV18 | CASSPGDRVSSYNSPLHF
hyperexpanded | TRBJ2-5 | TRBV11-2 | CASSSSRAQETQYF
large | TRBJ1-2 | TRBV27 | CASSPPTGGYTF
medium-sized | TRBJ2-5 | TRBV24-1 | CATSDPGRGQETQYF